This TCR beta chain was observed in a study of cytomegalovirus exposure and HLA in healthy donors (dated by TCRdb to 2015 to 2018). At the level of the whole study: An earlier analysis of several hundred of the donors reported about 300 Gb of sequence data and 90 million to 120 million unique TCR beta sequences obtained from 150 million to 200 million T cells. An early release that covered 500 to 800 HLA-typed donors contained approximately 320 gigabases of sequencing data and 85 million to 100 million unique TCR sequences. Using immunosequencing, the study profiled T cell repertoires from about 620 subjects and related those repertoires to cytomegalovirus serostatus. A later analysis re-analyzed previously published TCR beta repertoires from about 730 donors and added high-resolution HLA genotyping to study TCR occurrence patterns. The study combined high-throughput TCR immunosequencing, statistical association of individual TCRs with disease status, and machine learning to predict cytomegalovirus infection status. In an earlier analysis of around 540 of the donors, high-throughput TCR beta sequencing was used to judge whether each TCR beta V gene segment behaved as functional or pseudogenic. Across some 400 genotyped donors of the cohort, an average of about 220,000 unique TCR beta nucleotide sequences per donor were sequenced, and roughly a sixth of those sequences were non-productive. Among the approximately 420 genotyped donors, about 83% belonged to the genetic ancestry cluster associated with self-reported Caucasian donors. Donor age, sex, ethnicity and CMV serostatus were collected together with the repertoire data. The study aimed to test whether signatures of past pathogen exposure could be identified by cataloging public T cell receptors. Along with the approximately 620-subject first cohort, a separate validation cohort of over a hundred different subjects was used. In the later analysis, no new phenotypic data were used to find candidate immune exposures; instead, reliance was placed on TCR beta sequences and their occurrence across donors. About five DR-DQ haplotypes were treated as single units for association and clustering because of strong linkage in the cohort. Both class I and class II loci were covered by HLA typing, at four-digit resolution. Genome-wide SNP genotypes for about three fifths of the roughly 700 donors were used in a later genetic analysis, which treated that subset as a discovery cohort. Every discovery cohort repertoire had been produced on one sequencing platform. The number of donors typed differed by locus, with about 629-640 for A, B, C, DRB1 and DQB1, more than 500 for DQA1, about 610 for DPA1, and 472 for DPB1.

The library was built by means of the immunoSEQ multiplex PCR assay. A mixture of 60 forward primers for TCR Vbeta segments and 13 reverse primers for TCR Jbeta segments was used in the multiplex PCR. A multiplex PCR assay on genomic DNA amplified the CDR3 region of rearranged TCR beta genes. The amplified TCR beta libraries were sequenced on the Illumina HiSeq System as 87-base-pair reads. The authors' analysis ran thus. Across the 500 to 700 repertoires, a later analysis counted tens of millions of unique TCR beta chains, 9.5 million to 12 million of which were shared by at least two donors. Raw reads were error-corrected and collapsed into unique sequences with a nearest-neighbor algorithm that merged closely related sequences to remove PCR and sequencing errors. Alignment of CDR3 sequences to IMGT reference sequences was used to assign V, D and J gene segments. For a sequence to be retained, at least a six-nucleotide match to both a V gene segment and a J gene segment was required. A rearrangement counted as productive if the CDR3 had no stop codons and remained in frame with V and J, and every other rearrangement counted as non-productive. CDR3 was defined according to IMGT convention as the region running from the second conserved V-encoded cysteine to the conserved J-encoded phenylalanine. In an earlier analysis of around 540 of the donors, sequences lacking an unambiguous match to a single V gene segment were excluded. An earlier analysis of fewer than 750 of the donors called V segments functional above 56.7% productive rearrangements and segregating when the between-donor standard deviation exceeded 5%. To diagnose cytomegalovirus status from the catalog of TCR beta chain sequences, a statistical classification framework was built. V and J gene assignment, in a later analysis, came from comparing TCR nucleotide sequences with IMGT/GENE-DB human TR gene sequences. A later analysis assigned CDR3 sequences and most-parsimonious VDJ recombination scenarios with the TCRdist pipeline. In a later analysis, each TCR beta chain was defined by its CDR3 amino acid sequence together with its V-gene family, and reads without a unique V-gene family were excluded. To address suspected cross-contamination and a sequencing artifact, a later analysis removed around 600 highly shared, low-generation-probability nucleotide sequences. A later analysis calculated a clonal expansion index for each public chain from normalized within-repertoire ranks of inferred template counts. In a later analysis, generation probabilities were computed with a VDJ recombination model fitted to out-of-frame rearrangements, and the resulting probabilities were checked against IGoR. Hypergeometric tests were used in a later analysis to score TCR-TCR, TCR-HLA and TCR-CMV co-occurrence, with a repertoire-size bias correction applied to the TCR pairs. In a later analysis, false discovery rates were estimated by permuting HLA or CMV assignments 20 times. A later analysis grouped co-occurring TCRs with DBSCAN, adding TCRdist sequence similarity when clustering within HLA-allele-positive subsets. For co-occurrence clustering, repertoires with fewer than 30,000 or more than 120,000 public chains were excluded, along with four to six repertoires with anomalous nucleotide sharing. TCRdb retrieved this table from immuneACCESS and kept in-frame rearrangements only. Not all clones are present; in checked studies, unresolved V genes account for under half, and no reason is known for the remainder. V and J calls plus clone size are reproduced from that table; the DNA served to infer D and trimming. In all, the sample holds around 150,000 clones, and roughly 65% of those were seen once. Of the sample, almost 4.5% is held by the ten largest clones.

Paper-wide results and their limitations: CMV serostatus was the only immune exposure information available for the cohort. A further reported finding was that TCR beta sequences accurately predicted the HLA-A and HLA-B alleles for most subjects in the first cohort. The earlier analysis of some 560 of the donors excluded around 17 rarely observed V segments, including chromosome 9 orphons, because counts were too low. In both the original and validation cohorts, the classifier was reported to diagnose cytomegalovirus status with high specificity and sensitivity. Specific HLA alleles were associated with 15,000 to 20,000 TCR beta sequences at a false discovery rate of 0.05 in a later analysis. A cluster of highly shared sequence variants was judged likely to represent a technical artifact of the sequencing pipeline. Linkage disequilibrium might explain the correlated functional status among segregating V segments, but an unknown experimental factor could not be excluded. The authors suggested that the approach could potentially be generalized to other disease states and immunological phenotypes. Only TCR beta chains were sequenced in this cohort, and the absence of alpha or paired-chain data limited detectable features. A later genetic analysis associated a missense DCLRE1C variant with V-gene and J-gene trimming of TCR beta chains, and an independent cohort replicated the association. In a later analysis, most CMV-associated TCR beta chains were found to appear HLA-restricted, with HLA associations seemingly driven largely by CMV exposure. Strong co-occurrence of HLA alleles, especially DR and DQ, made assigning TCR associations to individual alleles difficult. Some IMGT-functional V segments, including TRBV6-2 and TRBV6-3, could not be distinguished by the 87-base-pair reads and were therefore excluded. In a later analysis, the rate of TCR association differed among HLA loci, with DRB1 alleles having the most associated TCRs and HLA-C alleles having the fewest. In vitro tests confirmed that three of the cytomegalovirus-associated TCR beta chains recognize cytomegalovirus antigens. According to a later analysis, parvovirus B19, influenza, CMV and Epstein-Barr virus appeared linked to several top co-occurrence clusters. Most TCR sequences were observed very rarely across donors, whereas some public TCRs were present in many individuals. Because HLA typing was missing for some donors at each locus, association tests included only the typed subset. According to a later genetic analysis, donors in an Asian-associated ancestry cluster had fewer N-insertions in productive TCRs than the approximately 610-donor mean. In the study, some 180 TCR beta chains were listed as associated with cytomegalovirus. A later analysis found that HLA-associated TCR beta chains were more clonally expanded and had lower generation probabilities than equally common non-associated chains. In an earlier analysis of around 600 of the donors, most TCR beta V segments appeared in productive rearrangements about 90% or about 30% of the time, broadly matching IMGT annotations. Roughly uniform sequencing depth across donors was assumed in presence/absence analyses, although this assumption may not hold.

CDR1 and CDR2 were assigned from the germline V gene as SGHDT and YYEEEE. After removal of 1 base from V and 0 bases from J, the junction retains 8 bases not matched to a gene. Including cysteine and phenylalanine, the CDR3 has 17 amino acids. The kept DNA is CDR3 alone, 51 bases in frame from the first base. As concerns this clone: Which antigen it targets is not known. The input lacks base qualities; no much larger clone sits a single base away.

In total, approximately 700 healthy bone marrow donors made up the cohort. At the time of sampling, all cohort members were nominally healthy, though unrecorded immune exposures were likely present. The donor was CMV seronegative and belonged to the group of over 300 seronegative cohort members. Every donor gave a peripheral blood sample, and the peripheral blood mononuclear cells from that sample were used for TCR beta sequencing. The Qiagen DNeasy Blood Extraction Kit was used to extract genomic DNA from the blood cell samples. Recombination linked TRBV5-6 to TRBJ1-1, with TRBD1 matching 8 junction bases. This TCR was sampled from a man in his 60s in good health and CMV-seronegative. Material for sequencing was PBMCs. The CDR3: CASSLRISGGMNTEAFF. The nucleotide sequence reads as follows: TGTGCCAGCAGCTTGCGGATATCAGGGGGCATGAACACTGAAGCTTTCTTT. The full variable domain, completed from the reference TRBV5-6 and TRBJ1-1 proteins outside the CDR3, reads DAGVTQSPTHLIKTRGQQVTLRCSPKSGHDTVSWYQQALGQGPQFIFQYYEEEERQRGNFPDRFSGHQFPNYSSELNVNALLLGDSALYLCASSLRISGGMNTEAFFGQGTRLTVV.